This TCR beta chain emerged from a study of regulatory T cells in long-lasting Graves disease. Study findings and constraints: Lower TCR diversity was seen in persistent Graves' patients than in newly diagnosed ones. Persistent disease preferred TRBV28, TRBJ1-2 and TRBJ2-5. The number of shared public clonotypes was higher in persistent patients (more than 2,500) than new patients (around 960).

Time point given: newly diagnosed GD, antithyroid drugs for less than 3 months. Extracted RNA from PBMCs served as the source of the TCR library. This clonotype was seen a few times. Its antigen is not known. The CDR3 has 15 amino acids. The germline V gene encodes CDR1 SGHRS and CDR2 YFSETQ. Construction of the TCR beta libraries employed iRepertoire HTBI primers in conjunction with Arm-PCR of CDR3 regions. TCRdb passed the multiplex PCR reads through MiXCR, listing each CDR3 protein once. The table has around 480,000 distinct CDR3 sequences, roughly 16% seen once. The same data also went into a second study, on T cells in Graves' hyperthyroidism and ophthalmopathy. That source notes: HTBI primers were employed in a first-round RT-PCR of the TCR CDR3.

Sequencing was performed on peripheral blood mononuclear cells (PBMCs), taken at new diagnosis, from a patient treated with antithyroid drugs. This TCR derives from a man aged 40-55 years with Graves disease. The chain combines TRBV5-1 with TRBJ2-1; D is unresolved. The J call may be in error: the DNA end matches TRBJ2-5 better. CDR3 nucleotides: TGCGCCAGCAGCTTGGGGGATAGGGAAATCGAGACCCAGTACTTC. Amino acid sequence: CASSLGDREIETQYF.